The rows below give T cell receptor beta chains drawn from one sample of a study of long-term antiretroviral therapy in people with HIV. Sequencing was performed with immunoSEQ multiplex PCR; in TCRdb, only in-frame clones are kept and a portion is missing. This table has around 30,000 clones, roughly 84% appearing once. The source material was unsorted PBMCs, sampled 0.4 years after starting antiretroviral therapy. These TCRs come from a man aged 18 to 30 with HIV. CDR3s include the opening cysteine and the closing phenylalanine or tryptophan. Each record gives: CDR3 length, V gene, D gene, CDR3 protein. The D gene is left open where the match is weak.

>14|TRBV4-1|-
CASSPTGAAYEQYF
>13|TRBV27|-
CASSLFSGTEAFF
>14|TRBV25-1|-
CASSDGPSNQPQHF
>15|TRBV19|TRBD1
CASSMGLTGNQPQHF
>12|TRBV6-6|-
CASRTVSYEQYF
>16|TRBV5-6|-
CASFDGVESYNSPLHF
>13|TRBV19|TRBD2
CASRTSAPDTQYF
>17|TRBV27|-
CASRLYEEGWSYNEQFF
>17|TRBV7-8|TRBD1
CASSPWAGGANTGELFF
>11|TRBV29-1|-
CSVELKETQYF
>15|TRBV27|-
CASSPRQGSYNEQFF